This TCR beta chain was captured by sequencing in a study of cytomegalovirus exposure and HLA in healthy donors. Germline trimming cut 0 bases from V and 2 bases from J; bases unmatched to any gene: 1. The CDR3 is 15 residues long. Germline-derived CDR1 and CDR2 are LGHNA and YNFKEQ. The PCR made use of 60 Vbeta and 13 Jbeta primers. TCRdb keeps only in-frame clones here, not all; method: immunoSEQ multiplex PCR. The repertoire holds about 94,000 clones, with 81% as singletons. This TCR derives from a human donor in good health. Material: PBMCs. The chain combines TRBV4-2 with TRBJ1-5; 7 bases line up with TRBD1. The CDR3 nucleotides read TGTGCCAGCAGCCAAGAAGGGGGCGGCAATCAGCCCCAGCATTTT. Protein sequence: CASSQEGGGNQPQHF.